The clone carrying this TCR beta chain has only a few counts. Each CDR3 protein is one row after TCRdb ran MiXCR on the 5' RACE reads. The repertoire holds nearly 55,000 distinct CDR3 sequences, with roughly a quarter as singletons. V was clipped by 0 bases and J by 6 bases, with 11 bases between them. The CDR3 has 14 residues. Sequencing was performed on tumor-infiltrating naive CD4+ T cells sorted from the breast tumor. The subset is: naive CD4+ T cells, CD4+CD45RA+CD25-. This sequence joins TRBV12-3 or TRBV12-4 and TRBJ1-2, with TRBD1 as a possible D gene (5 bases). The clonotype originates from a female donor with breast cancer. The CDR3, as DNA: TGTGCCAGCAGTTTAGCGCGGGGGAAGGATGGCTACACCTTC. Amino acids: CASSLARGKDGYTF.